These 28 T cell receptor beta chains originate from one sample sequenced in a study of T cell responses to AZD1222 COVID-19 vaccine. Sequenced by immunoSEQ multiplex PCR; TCRdb stores in-frame clones only, minus some. The repertoire holds some 180,000 clones, with roughly nine tenths as singletons. The sequencing used peripheral blood, collected 28 days after the second AZD1222 dose. These receptor sequences come from an adult who received the AZD1222 COVID-19 vaccine.

Only one count was recorded for this clone. The rearrangement joins TRBV6-5 to TRBJ2-7, with TRBD1 matching over 9 bases. The V gene end was trimmed by 5 bases and the J gene end by 4 bases; junction bases not matched to a gene: 9. CDR1 and CDR2 (germline): MNHEY, SVGAGI. This CDR3 comprises 15 residues. The CDR3: CASSIYRDRVYEQYF. The DNA for the CDR3 is TGTGCCAGCAGTATCTACCGGGACAGGGTATACGAGCAGTACTTC.

The V gene is TRBV19, the J gene TRBJ2-4, with D possibly matching TRBD2 (5 bases). The CDR3 sequence is 13 residues long. Trimming pared 6 bases from V and 9 bases from J, leaving 15 bases between. CDR1 and CDR2 (germline): LNHDA, SQIVND (reference sequence). This CDR3 is CASSLGVPGIQYF. The CDR3 DNA sequence: TGTGCCAGTAGCCTCGGGGTTCCGGGCATTCAGTACTTC.

This sequence joins TRBV19 and TRBJ2-5, with D hard to call. Trimming stripped 1 base from V and 1 base from J, with 7 bases between. Per the germline V gene, CDR1 is LNHDA and CDR2 is SQIVND (reference sequence). This CDR3 contains 14 residues. CDR3 loop: CASSIVGPQETQYF. In DNA, the CDR3 is TGTGCCAGTAGTATAGTGGGCCCCCAAGAGACCCAGTACTTC.

For the CDR3, the DNA is TGTGCCAGCAGTGAAGCGCGGAGACTAGCGGGGGGTGAGCAGTTCTTC. Amino acid sequence: CASSEARRLAGGEQFF. This chain joins TRBV6-1 and TRBJ2-1; TRBD2 matches 13 bases. The CDR3 extends over 16 amino acids. CDR1 MNHNS and CDR2 SASEGT come from the germline V gene. J gave up 9 bases and V 0 bases, and 5 bases lay outside the gene matches.

This clone was seen only a few times. The chain joins TRBV5-6 to TRBJ1-2; TRBD1 matches at 7 bases. Looked up from germline, CDR1 is SGHDT and CDR2 is YYEEEE. Unmatched junction bases numbered 10, after V lost 4 bases and J lost 4 bases. The CDR3 length is 15 residues. CDR3 bases: TGTGCCAGCAGCCAGCGAATGACAGGGTTCTATGGCTACACCTTC. Translated, it gives CASSQRMTGFYGYTF.

The CDR3 here is CASSFEQGAREQYF. The CDR3 DNA follows: TGCGCCAGCAGCTTCGAACAGGGGGCGCGGGAGCAGTACTTC. This chain links TRBV5-1 with TRBJ2-7, with 9 positions matching TRBD1. The CDR3 has 14 residues. The ends lost 2 bases at V and 7 bases at J; junction bases unmatched: 7. Germline loops: CDR1 SGHRS, CDR2 YFSETQ. The full variable domain, completed using reference TRBV5-1 and TRBJ2-7, is KAGVTQTPRYLIKTRGQQVTLSCSPISGHRSVSWYQQTPGQGLQFLFEYFSETQRNKGNFPGRFSGRQFSNSRSEMNVSTLELGDSALYLCASSFEQGAREQYFGPGTRLTVT.

The CDR3 spells CAPKPHTEAFF. CDR3 bases: TGTGCCCCTAAACCGCACACTGAAGCTTTCTTT. The V call is TRBV7-9, the J call TRBJ1-1, with D unresolved. The CDR3 is 11 residues long. Germline V lookup: CDR1 SEHNR, CDR2 FQNEAQ (reference sequence). V was pared by 11 bases and J by 3 bases, with 10 bases between.

The genes are TRBV15 and TRBJ2-1; 14 nucleotides agree with TRBD2. The CDR3 is 17 amino acids. Trimming took 6 bases from V and 0 from J; bases not matched to a gene: 4. CDR1 and CDR2 (germline): LNHNV, YYDKDF (reference sequence). The CDR3 sequence is CATRRLAGGSSYNEQFF. The CDR3 nucleotides read TGTGCCACCAGAAGACTAGCGGGGGGGAGCTCCTACAATGAGCAGTTCTTC.

This clone has just one count. The gene calls are TRBV9 and TRBJ1-6; D not certain. V lost 0 bases to trimming and J lost 8 bases, with 6 bases between them. This CDR3 is 13 amino acids long. The germline V gene has CDR1 SGDLS and CDR2 YYNGEE. The CDR3: CASSVGPDSPLHF. The CDR3 coding sequence is TGTGCCAGCAGCGTAGGCCCGGATTCACCCCTCCACTTT. The full variable domain, completed using reference TRBV9 and TRBJ1-6, is DSGVTQTPKHLITATGQRVTLRCSPRSGDLSVYWYQQSLDQGLQFLIQYYNGEERAKGNILERFSAQQFPDLHSELNLSSLELGDSALYFCASSVGPDSPLHFGNGTRLTVT.

The V gene is TRBV7-6, the J gene TRBJ1-4; TRBD1 might be the D (6 bases). The CDR3 has 14 amino acids. Trimming took 0 bases from V and 10 from J, leaving 12 bases between them. The V gene's germline CDR1 is SGHVS and CDR2 FNYEAQ. Here the CDR3 DNA reads TGTGCCAGCAGCTTAGCGGAGGGGGGCGGAAAACTGTTTTTT. Amino acid sequence: CASSLAEGGGKLFF. Based on the CDR3 plus reference TRBV7-6 and TRBJ1-4, the full variable domain is GAGVSQSPRYKVTKRGQDVALRCDPISGHVSLYWYRQALGQGPEFLTYFNYEAQQDKSGLPNDRFSAERPEGSISTLTIQRTEQRDSAMYRCASSLAEGGGKLFFGSGTQLSVL.

This clone has a handful of counts. The chain employs TRBV19 and TRBJ2-1; D remains unclear. Germline-derived CDR1 and CDR2 are LNHDA and SQIVND (reference sequence). The CDR3 runs 12 residues. Trimming stripped 5 bases from V and 4 bases from J, with 6 bases between. The CDR3 sequence is CASSFTYNEQFF. CDR3 DNA: TGTGCCAGTAGTTTCACTTACAATGAGCAGTTCTTC.

As DNA, the CDR3 is TGTGCCAGCAATAAGGAGTTCGGAAACACCATATATTTT. Protein product: CASNKEFGNTIYF. V gene TRBV6-5 combines with J gene TRBJ1-3; D unclear. In germline, CDR1 is MNHEY, CDR2 SVGAGI. V was shortened by 7 bases and J by 4 bases, with 11 bases between the two germline ends. CDR3 size: 13 residues.

To note about this clone: The same CDR3 arises from other DNA sequences in this sample as well. This chain joins TRBV9 and TRBJ2-1, with no clear D. The CDR3 runs to 12 residues. Germline assignment: CDR1 SGDLS and CDR2 YYNGEE. V was shortened by 0 bases and J by 7 bases, with 5 bases between the two germline ends. For the CDR3, the DNA is TGTGCCAGCAGCGTAGGGAGTAATGAGCAGTTCTTC. This encodes CASSVGSNEQFF.

The chain couples TRBV14 to TRBJ2-7; 9 nucleotides line up with TRBD2. The V and J ends lost 0 bases and 8 bases, in that order; junction bases with no gene match: 11. The CDR3 extends over 16 amino acids. CDR1 and CDR2 (germline): SGHDN, FVKESK. The CDR3 is CASSQEWQGLARKQYF. The CDR3 DNA is TGTGCCAGCAGCCAAGAGTGGCAGGGACTAGCTAGGAAGCAGTACTTC.

The chain joins TRBV10-1 to TRBJ2-7; possible D gene TRBD2, 5 bases. The V end was cut by 5 bases, the J end by 3 bases, with 8 bases between. The length of the CDR3 is 12 residues. CDR1 and CDR2 (germline): WNHNN, SYGVQD (reference sequence). CDR3 sequence (DNA): TGCGCCAGCAGTCCGGGAAGCTACGAGCAGTACTTC. Its protein product is CASSPGSYEQYF.

This clone has just one count. The chain couples TRBV6-2 or TRBV6-3 to TRBJ2-7, with a weak D call TRBD1 (5 bases). The CDR3 consists of 13 residues. CDR1 is MNHEY, CDR2 SVGEGT, per germline. Trimming shortened V by 2 bases and J by 6 bases, and 11 bases separated the two germline ends. The CDR3 DNA sequence: TGTGCCAGCAGTTACCGCAGGGATCGCGAGCAGTACTTC. This encodes CASSYRRDREQYF.

V usage is TRBV7-9 and J usage is TRBJ2-2, with a weak D call TRBD1 (5 bases). V was trimmed by 3 bases and J by 4 bases, leaving 15 bases between them. The length of the CDR3 is 16 residues. CDR1 and CDR2 from the germline V gene are SEHNR and FQNEAQ (reference sequence). The chain's CDR3 is CASSFIVTVTTGELFF. CDR3 bases: TGTGCCAGCAGCTTCATTGTGACAGTCACCACCGGGGAGCTGTTTTTT.

The CDR3 is CASGADVRGEAFF. The CDR3 DNA follows: TGTGCCAGCGGGGCCGACGTCCGGGGTGAAGCTTTCTTT. V usage is TRBV12-3 or TRBV12-4 and J usage is TRBJ1-1; maybe TRBD1 (5 bases). V was shortened by 8 bases and J by 7 bases, with 17 bases between the two germline ends. The CDR3 is 13 residues long.

This clone has more than one count but fewer than ten. The chain recombines TRBV3-1 (or the pseudogene TRBV3-2) with TRBJ1-2; tentative D call: TRBD1 (6 bases). The V end lost 0 bases, the J end lost 0 bases, and 11 bases lay between the germline ends. Germline loops: CDR1 LGHDT, CDR2 YNNKEL (reference sequence). This CDR3 region has 16 residues. As DNA, the CDR3 is TGTGCCAGCAGCCAAGAGGAGGCAGGGGCTAACTATGGCTACACCTTC. Its translation is CASSQEEAGANYGYTF.

This chain joins TRBV15 and TRBJ1-2, with 8 bases identical to TRBD1. Trimming cost V 3 bases and J 5 bases; bases outside gene matches: 8. Germline assignment: CDR1 LNHNV and CDR2 YYDKDF (reference sequence). The CDR3 is 15 amino acids. The CDR3 loop reads CATSRSDRGRYGYTF. CDR3 nucleotides: TGTGCCACCAGCAGGTCAGACAGGGGACGGTATGGCTACACCTTC.

The chain employs TRBV9 and TRBJ1-6; possibly TRBD1 for D (5 bases). Germline V lookup: CDR1 SGDLS, CDR2 YYNGEE. The CDR3 contains 16 residues. Trimming took 3 bases from V and 2 from J, leaving 12 bases between them. The CDR3 nucleotides are TGTGCCAGCAGCGGAGACCGGGGCACCTATAATTCACCCCTCCACTTT. The encoded protein is CASSGDRGTYNSPLHF. Filled out from reference TRBV9 and TRBJ1-6, the complete variable domain reads DSGVTQTPKHLITATGQRVTLRCSPRSGDLSVYWYQQSLDQGLQFLIQYYNGEERAKGNILERFSAQQFPDLHSELNLSSLELGDSALYFCASSGDRGTYNSPLHFGNGTRLTVT.

This chain links TRBV10-3 with TRBJ1-2, with D possibly being TRBD1 (6 bases). Germline loops: CDR1 ENHRY, CDR2 SYGVKD. Trimming removed 0 bases at V and 8 bases at J, with 16 bases between. This CDR3 has 15 residues. Here the CDR3 reads CAISESGTRGGGYTF. In DNA, the CDR3 is TGTGCCATCAGTGAGTCGGGGACCAGGGGCGGCGGCTACACCTTC.

The V and J genes are TRBV9 and TRBJ1-1; a weak D match, TRBD1 (5 bases). V lost 5 bases and J lost 4, with 15 bases in between. This CDR3 has 14 residues. Germline values: CDR1 SGDLS, CDR2 YYNGEE. The CDR3 DNA reads TGTGCCAGCAGTGAGGGAGGGGCGGGCACTGAAGCTTTCTTT. Its translation is CASSEGGAGTEAFF.

The chain uses TRBV27 and TRBJ2-3; 15 nucleotides agree with TRBD2. Germline V gives CDR1 MNHEY, CDR2 SMNVEV (reference sequence). This CDR3 is built from 17 residues. V lost 5 bases and J lost 13; bases outside the gene matches: 16. The CDR3 bases are TGTGCCAGCAGTCCTTCTGGTGGGGGACTAGCGGGGGGCCGCAAGTATTTT. Its translation is CASSPSGGGLAGGRKYF.

This clone has more than one count but fewer than ten. CDR3 sequence reads: CASSIGPYEQYF. DNA for the CDR3: TGTGCCAGTAGTATTGGCCCCTACGAGCAGTACTTC. The chain uses TRBV19 and TRBJ2-7; D is unresolved. CDR3 size: 12 residues. V lost 3 bases and J 2 bases, leaving 5 bases between the germline ends. Germline loops: CDR1 LNHDA, CDR2 SQIVND (reference sequence).

The gene calls are TRBV25-1 and TRBJ2-3; D unclear. Per germline, CDR1 MGHDK and CDR2 SYGVNS. Trimming took off 2 bases at V and 0 bases at J, with 9 bases between the two ends. This CDR3 contains 15 residues. Here the CDR3 DNA reads TGTGCCAGCAGTGAAGCGGTAGGGAGCACAGATACGCAGTATTTT. This sequence encodes CASSEAVGSTDTQYF.

This clone was observed a few times. The gene calls are TRBV7-2 and TRBJ1-4; maybe TRBD1 (6 bases). Deletions cut 5 bases from V and 1 base from J, with 14 bases between. The CDR3 consists of 16 residues. CDR1 SGHTA and CDR2 FQGNSA come from the germline V gene. The CDR3 loop is CASSPQGPGTNEKLFF. CDR3 DNA sequence: TGTGCCAGCAGCCCTCAGGGGCCGGGAACTAATGAAAAACTGTTTTTT.

This clone appeared once. Other DNA sequences in this sample translate to the same CDR3. The CDR3 spells CASSLGNYEQYF. The CDR3 DNA follows: TGTGCCAGCAGTTTAGGTAACTACGAGCAGTACTTC. This rearrangement joins TRBV28 to TRBJ2-7, with no clear D. The CDR3 contains 12 residues. Germline V gives CDR1 MDHEN, CDR2 SYDVKM. V was trimmed by 2 bases and J by 3 bases, leaving 5 bases between them.